A selection of T cell receptor beta chains follows, all from one sample in a study of T cells after yellow fever vaccination. TCRdb recomputed calls from the 5' RACE reads with MiXCR, one row per CDR3 protein. The table lists some 240,000 distinct CDR3 sequences, 3.2% of them singletons, with 3.2% in the top ten. The specimen was CD4+ T cells sorted from PBMCs, collected 10 days after the yellow fever booster vaccination. These receptors came from a man between 18 and 35 years old who received the YFV17D yellow fever vaccine. The CDR3 runs from the conserved cysteine through the conserved F or W. A D gene is named only where the DNA matches it firmly. Clone size, where shown, is once, few, many, or a class for clones that have expanded.

D,J,size,V,DNA,CDR3
TRBD2,TRBJ2-2,few,TRBV20-1,TGCAGTGCTAGACCTAGCGGGGGCCGGAACACCGGGGAGCTGTTTTTT,CSARPSGGRNTGELFF
NA,TRBJ2-3,many,TRBV2,TGTGCCAGCAGTGAAGCGCCCTCAACTAGCACAGATACGCAGTATTTT,CASSEAPSTSTDTQYF
NA,TRBJ1-6,many,TRBV5-1,TGCGCCAGCAGCTTCGAGCCCGCTAATTCACCCCTCCACTTT,CASSFEPANSPLHF
NA,TRBJ2-3,NA,TRBV5-5,TGTGCCAGCAGCTTCAGTGGGATTAGCACAGATACGCAGTATTTT,CASSFSGISTDTQYF
NA,TRBJ1-1,many,TRBV5-4,TGTGCCAGCAGCAGGGACGGACTCTTTGAAGCTTTCTTT,CASSRDGLFEAFF
NA,TRBJ2-3,many,TRBV7-9,TGTGCCAGCAGCTTAAACCCCTTGGGGACAGATACGCAGTATTTT,CASSLNPLGTDTQYF
NA,TRBJ2-5,many,TRBV18,TGTGCCAGCTCACCACCCGGGGTCCAAGAGACCCAGTACTTC,CASSPPGVQETQYF
NA,TRBJ1-6,NA,TRBV7-2,TGTGCCAGCAGCTTAGCGATAGGGAGAGGATCACCCCTCCACTTT,CASSLAIGRGSPLHF
TRBD1,TRBJ2-5,many,TRBV5-1,TGCGCCAGCAGCCCAGGGACAGGGGGCGGAGAGACCCAGTACTTC,CASSPGTGGGETQYF
TRBD1,TRBJ1-6,many,TRBV5-4,TGTGCCAGCAGCTCCCGGGACAGGGTCTCACCCCTCCACTTT,CASSSRDRVSPLHF
NA,TRBJ2-7,few,TRBV23-1,TGCGCCACCTACCGCGGGACTTCCTACGAGCAGTACTTC,CATYRGTSYEQYF
NA,TRBJ1-2,NA,TRBV5-1,TGCGCCAGCTGCTTGGCCCTTGGACTGGGGGAGGGCTACACCTTC,CASCLALGLGEGYTF
NA,TRBJ2-3,many,TRBV12-3/TRBV12-4,TGTGCCAGCAGAGCGCGAACTAGCACAGATACGCAGTATTTT,CASRARTSTDTQYF
NA,TRBJ2-3,many,TRBV6-1,TGTGCCAGCAGTGAATGGGAAGATACGCAGTATTTT,CASSEWEDTQYF
TRBD2,TRBJ2-2,many,TRBV7-9,TGTGCCAGCAGCCGCGGGACTAGCGGGGACGGGGAGCTGTTTTTT,CASSRGTSGDGELFF
TRBD1,TRBJ1-1,NA,TRBV7-6,TGTGCCAGCAGCCTCCGGGACAGAGGGGTCACTGAAGCTTTCTTT,CASSLRDRGVTEAFF
NA,TRBJ2-5,many,TRBV12-3/TRBV12-4,TGTGCCAGCACCGCGGACGGAGAGACCCAGTACTTC,CASTADGETQYF
TRBD1,TRBJ2-5,few,TRBV5-6,TGTGCCAGCAGCCGGACCGGGACAGGGGTGGAGACCCAGTACTTC,CASSRTGTGVETQYF
NA,TRBJ2-3,many,TRBV5-1,TGCGCCAGCAGCTTGGTTGGCAGGGATACAGGGGATACGCAGTATTTT,CASSLVGRDTGDTQYF
NA,TRBJ2-4,many,TRBV20-1,TGCAGTGCTAGTGGGGCGGTTGCTTTAGCCAAAAACATTCAGTACTTC,CSASGAVALAKNIQYF
NA,TRBJ2-3,NA,TRBV12-3/TRBV12-4,TGTGCCAGCACCGCGAGCGGGTTCAGGGTTACGCAGTATTTT,CASTASGFRVTQYF
NA,TRBJ2-3,few,TRBV6-6,TGTGCCAGCAGCCCCCCAAGGGAAAAGCGCGAGCCAGATACGCAGTATTTT,CASSPPREKREPDTQYF
TRBD2,TRBJ2-4,many,TRBV7-3,TGTGCCAGCAGCTTGCGGGGGGGGATGGCCAAAAACATTCAGTACTTC,CASSLRGGMAKNIQYF
TRBD2,TRBJ2-5,NA,TRBV28,TGTCAGGCGGGGGGGCCAGAGACCCAGTACTTC,CQAGGPETQYF
TRBD1,TRBJ1-2,few,TRBV6-5,TGTGCCAGCAATCCACAGGGGAGGGCTTATGGCTACACCTTC,CASNPQGRAYGYTF
NA,TRBJ2-7,NA,TRBV20-1,TGCAGTGGGGGTGGGGGGCCAACCTACGAGCAGTACTTC,CSGGGGPTYEQYF
TRBD1,TRBJ2-5,few,TRBV5-1,TGCGCCAGCAGCTTGGAAGGGACAGGGACATGGGAGACCCAGTACTTC,CASSLEGTGTWETQYF
NA,TRBJ1-3,NA,TRBV25-1,TGTGCCAGCAGTTCGTCACCTGGAAACACCATATATTTT,CASSSSPGNTIYF
NA,TRBJ1-1,many,TRBV29-1,TGCAGCGGTATGGGTCGGGTATTGAACACTGAAGCTTTCTTT,CSGMGRVLNTEAFF
TRBD1,TRBJ2-5,few,TRBV7-9,TGTGCCAGCAGCATGGACAGGGGGCAAGAGACCCAGTACTTC,CASSMDRGQETQYF
NA,TRBJ2-1,many,TRBV21-1,TGTGCCAGCAGCAAAGCGGGGACTAGCGGGGATTACAATGAGCAGTTCTTC,CASSKAGTSGDYNEQFF
NA,TRBJ1-2,NA,TRBV7-3,TGTGCCAGCAGCCCGGACGGGGACTATGGCTACACCTTC,CASSPDGDYGYTF
NA,TRBJ2-1,NA,TRBV7-2,TGTGCCAGCAGCCCCGACTCCTACAATGAGCAGTTCTTC,CASSPDSYNEQFF
NA,TRBJ2-5,few,TRBV20-1,TGCAGTGCTAGATCGAGGGGTGGGGACCAAGAGACCCAGTACTTC,CSARSRGGDQETQYF
NA,TRBJ2-7,many,TRBV7-9,TGTGCCAGCAGCCACAACCTCGGGGCTTTAGGAGAGCAGTACTTC,CASSHNLGALGEQYF
TRBD1,TRBJ1-6,NA,TRBV9,TGTGCCAGCAGCGCGGGACAGGATAATTCACCCCTCCACTTT,CASSAGQDNSPLHF
NA,TRBJ1-1,many,TRBV11-2,TGTGCCAGCAGCTCCAGACATGGCCCTGAAGCTTTCTTT,CASSSRHGPEAFF
NA,TRBJ1-6,many,TRBV4-2,TGTGCCAGCAGCCGTAACGACAATTGGAGCTCACCCCTCCACTTT,CASSRNDNWSSPLHF
NA,TRBJ1-1,many,TRBV2,TGTGCCAGCAGAGCGCCGGGGAGCGCGAGAACTGAAGCTTTCTTT,CASRAPGSARTEAFF
TRBD2,TRBJ2-1,many,TRBV20-1,TGCAGTGCTGGAAGGACTAGCAAGGATGAGCAGTTCTTC,CSAGRTSKDEQFF
NA,TRBJ1-3,few,TRBV5-5,TGTGCCAGCAGCCAACAGAGCTCTGGAAACACCATATATTTT,CASSQQSSGNTIYF
NA,TRBJ2-6,many,TRBV20-1,TGCAGTGCTAGAGTAGTCGCAGGGGCCAACGTCCTGACTTTC,CSARVVAGANVLTF
TRBD2,TRBJ2-7,many,TRBV7-2,TGTGCCAGCAGCCGCGGGACTAGGCTTTCCGAGCAGTACTTC,CASSRGTRLSEQYF
NA,TRBJ2-2,NA,TRBV4-2,TGTGCCAGCAGCCAAGAGCGGCATAACACCGGGGAGCTGTTTTTT,CASSQERHNTGELFF
TRBD1,TRBJ1-4,many,TRBV5-1,TGCGCCAGCAGCGGACAGGGTGGTCCTGATGAACTGTTTTTT,CASSGQGGPDELFF
NA,TRBJ2-7,many,TRBV12-3/TRBV12-4,TGTGCCAGCAGTTTGGAGATCGAGCAGTACTTC,CASSLEIEQYF
NA,TRBJ1-2,many,TRBV6-5,TGTGCCAGCAGTTTCCGACAGGAGTATGGCTACACCTTC,CASSFRQEYGYTF